One and the same sample provided the 21 T cell receptor beta chains below, sequenced in a study of blood T cell repertoires in COVID-19. TCRdb keeps only in-frame clones here, not all; method: immunoSEQ multiplex PCR. The sample shows 150,000 to 160,000 clones, roughly four fifths of them seen only once. The sample comprised peripheral blood. Receptor source: a man of 80 years or more with acute or convalescent COVID-19.

V gene TRBV25-1 combines with J gene TRBJ2-3, with TRBD1 as a possible D gene (5 bases). The CDR3 sequence is 16 residues long. Germline assignment: CDR1 MGHDK and CDR2 SYGVNS. V was shortened by 4 bases and J by 7 bases, with 21 bases between the two germline ends. The CDR3 sequence is CASSAEGRGAGNTQYF. The DNA of the CDR3 is TGTGCCAGCAGTGCCGAAGGAAGGGGCGCAGGGAATACGCAGTATTTT.

The gene calls are TRBV3-1 (or the pseudogene TRBV3-2) and TRBJ2-6, with a weak D call TRBD2 (7 bases). Germline loops: CDR1 LGHDT, CDR2 YNNKEL (reference sequence). V was pared by 1 base and J by 0 bases, with 13 bases between. The CDR3 loop spans 18 amino acids. DNA of the CDR3: TGTGCCAGCAGCCAAGTCGGGGGGCGGCCCTCTGGGGCCAACGTCCTGACTTTC. It codes for CASSQVGGRPSGANVLTF.

This sequence joins TRBV6-6 and TRBJ1-2; D not certain. V lost 2 bases and J 1 base, leaving 11 bases between the germline ends. The length of the CDR3 is 15 residues. The V gene's germline CDR1 is MNHNY and CDR2 SVGAGI (reference sequence). The CDR3 nucleotides read TGTGCCAGCAGTTACGAGGGTAATAGTAACTATGGCTACACCTTC. This sequence encodes CASSYEGNSNYGYTF.

The chain combines TRBV7-3 with TRBJ1-1; D is perhaps TRBD1 (6 bases). The germline V gene has CDR1 SGHTA and CDR2 FQGTGA. The CDR3 extends over 13 amino acids. Trimming took 5 bases from V and 1 from J, leaving 8 bases between them. The CDR3 protein is CASSRTENTEAFF. The CDR3 DNA sequence: TGTGCCAGCAGCCGGACAGAGAACACTGAAGCTTTCTTT.

V is TRBV7-2 and J is TRBJ2-5; 14 bases agree with TRBD2. The CDR3 contains 16 residues. J was trimmed by 4 bases and V by 3 bases; bases with no gene match: 4. The V gene's germline CDR1 is SGHTA and CDR2 FQGNSA. The CDR3 DNA reads TGTGCCAGCAGCTTGTCCGGGACTAGCGGGGGAGAGACCCAGTACTTC. Translation gives CASSLSGTSGGETQYF.

This clone has a count of ten or more. The gene calls are TRBV5-1 and TRBJ1-6; 10 positions match TRBD1. This CDR3 region has 20 residues. V gave up 3 bases and J gave up 1 base; unmatched junction bases: 13. CDR1 is SGHRS and CDR2 is YFSETQ in the germline V gene. The CDR3 protein is CASSWRQRQGATSYNSPLHF. For the CDR3, the DNA is TGCGCCAGCAGCTGGAGGCAGAGACAGGGGGCGACATCCTATAATTCACCCCTCCACTTT.

The rearrangement joins TRBV11-3 to TRBJ2-5; D is possibly TRBD2 (6 bases). Between the trimmed V and J ends, which lost 1 base and 5 bases, there was a span of 11 bases. The length of the CDR3 is 14 residues. Germline loops: CDR1 SGHNT, CDR2 YENEEA. The CDR3 reads CASSLGRGSETQYF. The DNA of the CDR3 is TGTGCCAGCAGCTTAGGGAGGGGATCTGAGACCCAGTACTTC.

The gene calls are TRBV29-1 and TRBJ1-1; perhaps TRBD1 as D (6 bases). This CDR3 is 13 amino acids long. V was cut by 2 bases and J by 11 bases, with 18 bases left in between. From germline, CDR1 is SQVTM and CDR2 ANQGSEA. The CDR3 loop reads CSVEKRFSGDAFF. CDR3 sequence (DNA): TGCAGCGTTGAAAAGAGGTTTTCAGGGGACGCTTTCTTT.

The J gene is TRBJ2-7, the V gene TRBV7-9, with D unclear. Trimming shortened V by 2 bases and J by 5 bases, and 13 bases separated the two germline ends. The CDR3 has 14 amino acids. The germline gives CDR1 SEHNR, CDR2 FQNEAQ (reference sequence). CDR3 nucleotides: TGTGCCAGCAGCTTAATTGGGCAACTGGACGAGCAGTACTTC. This codes for CASSLIGQLDEQYF.

V and J are TRBV6-1 and TRBJ2-3; D is possibly TRBD2 (6 bases). The germline V gene has CDR1 MNHNS and CDR2 SASEGT. The V gene lost 2 bases and the J gene lost 4 bases, with 10 bases spanning the gap. CDR3 length: 14 amino acids. This CDR3 reads CASSERPGADTQYF. CDR3 sequence (DNA): TGTGCCAGCAGTGAACGCCCGGGGGCAGATACGCAGTATTTT.

This chain uses TRBV6-6 with TRBJ2-5; TRBD1 might be the D (6 bases). The length of the CDR3 is 14 residues. Per the germline V gene, CDR1 is MNHNY and CDR2 is SVGAGI (reference sequence). Between the trimmed V and J ends, which lost 9 bases and 5 bases, there was a span of 19 bases. As DNA, the CDR3 is TGTGCCAGTAACCGGGACATCCAGGCGGAGACCCAGTACTTC. Translation gives CASNRDIQAETQYF.

J is TRBJ1-5 and V is TRBV7-2; the D gene is possibly TRBD1 (5 bases). This CDR3 contains 13 residues. In germline, CDR1 is SGHTA, CDR2 FQGNSA. The ends were cut back, 5 bases at V and 5 bases at J, with 10 bases in the middle. The CDR3 sequence: CASSPDNHQPQHF. The CDR3 bases are TGTGCCAGCAGCCCGGACAACCATCAGCCCCAGCATTTT.

The CDR3 DNA follows: TGTGCCAGCAGTGAACAGGCACATGGCTACACCTTC. Amino acids: CASSEQAHGYTF. This chain uses TRBV2 with TRBJ1-2; no clear D gene. There are 12 residues in the CDR3. Germline V gives CDR1 SNHLY, CDR2 FYNNEI. Trimming stripped 2 bases from V and 6 bases from J, with 7 bases between.

The rearrangement joins TRBV12-3 or TRBV12-4 to TRBJ1-2, with a tentative D call TRBD1 (5 bases). This CDR3 has 11 residues. Trimming took off 5 bases at V and 8 bases at J, with 9 bases between the two ends. The CDR3 sequence is CASSARGGYTF. The CDR3, as DNA: TGTGCCAGCAGTGCTCGGGGGGGCTACACCTTC.

This clone occurred a few times. V is TRBV6-5 and J is TRBJ1-1, with D hard to call. Germline values: CDR1 MNHEY, CDR2 SVGAGI. The CDR3 is 14 residues long. The V end lost 0 bases, the J end lost 4 bases, and 9 bases lay between the germline ends. CDR3 loop: CASSYSKGGTEAFF. The CDR3 coding sequence is TGTGCCAGCAGTTACTCGAAAGGAGGCACTGAAGCTTTCTTT.

The rearrangement links TRBV7-6 to TRBJ1-1; D remains unclear. V lost 1 base to trimming and J lost 3 bases, with 12 bases between them. This CDR3 is built from 15 residues. Germline V gene data show CDR1 as SGHVS and CDR2 as FNYEAQ. Here the CDR3 reads CASSLGGPSDTEAFF. CDR3 DNA sequence: TGTGCCAGCAGCTTAGGCGGGCCGAGTGACACTGAAGCTTTCTTT.

The chain joins TRBV12-5 to TRBJ2-7; TRBD2 is a possible D gene (7 bases). Germline V CDR1 and CDR2: LGHNT, FRNRAP. Trimming pared 1 base from V and 7 bases from J, leaving 14 bases between. CDR3 length: 14 residues. In DNA form, the CDR3 reads TGTGCTAGTGGTTTGGAAGGGGGGGTAAAGGAGCAGTACTTC. Protein: CASGLEGGVKEQYF.

The chain is built from TRBV2 and TRBJ1-1; no clear D. Germline V CDR1 and CDR2: SNHLY, FYNNEI. Trimming cost V 5 bases and J 1 base, with 8 bases left between them. The CDR3 contains 13 residues. For the CDR3, the DNA is TGTGCCAGCAGTTATACTGGGAACACTGAAGCTTTCTTT. Amino acids: CASSYTGNTEAFF.

The gene calls are TRBV11-3 and TRBJ2-3; 7 bases line up with TRBD1. Trimming took 5 bases from V and 1 from J; bases not matched to a gene: 9. The CDR3 is made up of 16 amino acids. Germline-derived CDR1 and CDR2 are SGHNT and YENEEA. The CDR3 loop reads CASSHSTGMGTDTQYF. The CDR3 nucleotides are TGTGCCAGCAGCCACTCGACAGGGATGGGCACAGATACGCAGTATTTT.

The chain has TRBV5-1 and TRBJ2-3; no definite D call. The germline gives CDR1 SGHRS, CDR2 YFSETQ. V was trimmed by 0 bases and J by 5 bases, leaving 4 bases between them. The CDR3 has 12 amino acids. DNA of the CDR3: TGCGCCAGCAGCTTGGTATTAGATACGCAGTATTTT. Residues: CASSLVLDTQYF.

The gene calls are TRBV18 and TRBJ1-4; TRBD1 might be the D (5 bases). V dropped 8 bases and J dropped 0 bases, with 10 bases sitting between them. This CDR3 is 14 amino acids long. Germline CDR1 is KGHSH and CDR2 is LQKENI. As DNA, the CDR3 is TGTGCCAGCCGCCCGGGGGCAACTAATGAAAAACTGTTTTTT. It encodes CASRPGATNEKLFF.